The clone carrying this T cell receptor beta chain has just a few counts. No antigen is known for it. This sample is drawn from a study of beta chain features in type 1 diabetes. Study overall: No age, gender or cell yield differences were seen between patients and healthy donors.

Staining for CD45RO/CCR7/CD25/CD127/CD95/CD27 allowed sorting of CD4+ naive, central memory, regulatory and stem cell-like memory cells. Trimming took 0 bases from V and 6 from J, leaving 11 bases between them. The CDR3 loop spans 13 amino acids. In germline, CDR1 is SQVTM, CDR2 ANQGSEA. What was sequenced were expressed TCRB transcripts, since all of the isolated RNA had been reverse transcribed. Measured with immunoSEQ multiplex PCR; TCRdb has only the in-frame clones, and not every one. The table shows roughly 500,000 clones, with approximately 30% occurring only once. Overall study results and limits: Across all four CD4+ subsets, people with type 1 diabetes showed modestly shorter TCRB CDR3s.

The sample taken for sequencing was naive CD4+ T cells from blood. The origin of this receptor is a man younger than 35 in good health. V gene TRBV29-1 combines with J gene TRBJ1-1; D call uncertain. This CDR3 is CSVEERYGAEAFF. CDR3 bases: TGCAGCGTTGAAGAGAGGTATGGCGCTGAAGCTTTCTTT.